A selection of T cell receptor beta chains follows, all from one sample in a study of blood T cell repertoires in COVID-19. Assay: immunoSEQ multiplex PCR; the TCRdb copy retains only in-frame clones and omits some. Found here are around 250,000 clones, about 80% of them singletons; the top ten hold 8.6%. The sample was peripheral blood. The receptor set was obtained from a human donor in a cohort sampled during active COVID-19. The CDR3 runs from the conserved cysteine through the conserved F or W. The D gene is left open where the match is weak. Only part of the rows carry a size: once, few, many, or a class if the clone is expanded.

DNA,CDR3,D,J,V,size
TGCAGCGTTGTATACAGAACAGATACGCAGTATTTT,CSVVYRTDTQYF,.,TRBJ2-3,TRBV29-1,.
TGTGCCAGCGGAGGGAATGAGCAGTTCTTC,CASGGNEQFF,.,TRBJ2-1,TRBV5-6,.
TGTGCCAGCAGCTTAGAGGCAGGAGGGTTAGAGACCCAGTACTTC,CASSLEAGGLETQYF,.,TRBJ2-5,TRBV7-3,.
TGTGCCAGTACCCCAGATTCGGGAGAGACCCAGTACTTC,CASTPDSGETQYF,.,TRBJ2-5,TRBV19,.
TGTGCCAGTAGCCCGGGACAGGGGGCGCGCTCAGAGACCCAGTACTTC,CASSPGQGARSETQYF,TRBD1,TRBJ2-5,TRBV19,.
TGTGCCAGCAGCTTAGCGGGGGGGTACAATGAGCAGTTCTTC,CASSLAGGYNEQFF,TRBD2,TRBJ2-1,TRBV6-2/TRBV6-3,.
TGTGCCAGCAGCTTGGGGGGGTGGCGGGAAACGGCAGATACGCAGTATTTT,CASSLGGWRETADTQYF,.,TRBJ2-3,TRBV5-4,.
TGTGCCAGTAGTCCCCAGGGCCATGCAAACACTGAAGCTTTCTTT,CASSPQGHANTEAFF,.,TRBJ1-1,TRBV19,.
TGTGCCAGCAGCTTGACTGGGTCGGGACAGGGGAGTACCACTGAAGCTTTCTTT,CASSLTGSGQGSTTEAFF,TRBD1,TRBJ1-1,TRBV5-6,.
TGCGCCAGCAGCCGCGGGATTGATGGCTACACCTTC,CASSRGIDGYTF,.,TRBJ1-2,TRBV4-1,.
TGCGCCAGCAGCTTGGCCGCAGGGCCCCCAGAGACCCAGTACTTC,CASSLAAGPPETQYF,.,TRBJ2-5,TRBV5-1,.
TGCGCCAGCCATCAACAGGGCACAGATACGCAGTATTTT,CASHQQGTDTQYF,.,TRBJ2-3,TRBV10-1,.
TGTGCCAGCAGCTTATTCAAGAACACTGAAGCTTTCTTT,CASSLFKNTEAFF,.,TRBJ1-1,TRBV7-3,.
TGTGCCAGCAGTGATCAGCGAACTAATGAAAAACTGTTTTTT,CASSDQRTNEKLFF,.,TRBJ1-4,TRBV6-1,.
TGTGCCAGCTCACCGGATCAGGCGTACCAGCAGTACTTC,CASSPDQAYQQYF,.,TRBJ2-7,TRBV18,.
TGCGCCAGCAGCTTGGCCGTGGGACAACAAGAGACCCAGTACTTC,CASSLAVGQQETQYF,.,TRBJ2-5,TRBV5-1,.
TGTGCCAGCAGCTTGGGCCTAGCGGGGGGTGAGACCCAGTACTTC,CASSLGLAGGETQYF,TRBD2,TRBJ2-5,TRBV5-4,.
TGTGCCAGCAGCACCGACAGGGTAGCTTTCTTT,CASSTDRVAFF,TRBD1,TRBJ1-1,TRBV6-5,.
TGTGCCAGCAGTTACTCGATGGAAGGAGAGGGCCACGAGCAGTACTTC,CASSYSMEGEGHEQYF,.,TRBJ2-7,TRBV6-6,once
TGTGCCAGCAGCTCCCGGGACTACAATTACGAGCAGTACTTC,CASSSRDYNYEQYF,TRBD2,TRBJ2-7,TRBV5-5,.
TGTGCCAGCAGCGTCAATAGCGGGGGGGCCTACAATGAGCAGTTCTTC,CASSVNSGGAYNEQFF,TRBD2,TRBJ2-1,TRBV11-2,.
TGTGCCAGCAGCCAAGGGACTCGGAACGCTGAAGCTTTCTTT,CASSQGTRNAEAFF,.,TRBJ1-1,TRBV3-1/TRBV3-2,many
TGCGCCAGCAGCCAAGCATTCAGGGGGCGGACTGAAGCTTTCTTT,CASSQAFRGRTEAFF,TRBD1,TRBJ1-1,TRBV4-1,few
TGTGCCAGTGGGACAGCAAGGCCCCAGCATTTT,CASGTARPQHF,TRBD1,TRBJ1-5,TRBV19,.
TGTGCCAGCAGCTTAAACCCGGGACAGACCCTGGGGGGCTACACCTTC,CASSLNPGQTLGGYTF,TRBD1,TRBJ1-2,TRBV7-8,.
TGTGCCAGCAGTTACCAAGGACAGAAAGAGACCCAGTACTTC,CASSYQGQKETQYF,.,TRBJ2-5,TRBV6-2/TRBV6-3,.
TGTGCCAGTGCTAACCTAGCGGGTGCCTACAATGAGCAGTTCTTC,CASANLAGAYNEQFF,TRBD2,TRBJ2-1,TRBV19,.
TGCGCCAGCGCACTAGCGGGAGGGAGCTCCTACAATGAGCAGTTCTTC,CASALAGGSSYNEQFF,TRBD2,TRBJ2-1,TRBV5-1,.
TGTGCCAGCAATGGGGACAGGGCCTACGAGCAGTACTTC,CASNGDRAYEQYF,TRBD1,TRBJ2-7,TRBV2,few
TGTGCCAGTAGTATCGACAGAACTTCTGGAAACACCATATATTTT,CASSIDRTSGNTIYF,.,TRBJ1-3,TRBV19,.
TGTGCCAGCAGTTTAATGCCGGGACAGGGACCCTATGGCTACACCTTC,CASSLMPGQGPYGYTF,TRBD1,TRBJ1-2,TRBV27,few